Each of the 23 T cell receptor beta chains below was sequenced from the same sample in a study of T cell responses to AZD1222 COVID-19 vaccine. Profiled with immunoSEQ multiplex PCR; TCRdb holds only in-frame clones, not every one. Of some 79,000 clones listed, over 60% are singletons. The sample was peripheral blood, taken 28 days after the second AZD1222 dose. The receptors were gathered from an adult who received the AZD1222 COVID-19 vaccine.

V and J are TRBV11-2 and TRBJ2-1; 12 bases map to TRBD2. The V gene's germline CDR1 is SGHAT and CDR2 FQNNGV. CDR3 length: 16 residues. With V trimmed by 5 bases and J by 6 bases, 8 bases remained unmatched. Here the CDR3 DNA reads TGTGCCAGCAGCACTACGCTAGCGGGAGGGCCCAATGAGCAGTTCTTC. The encoded protein is CASSTTLAGGPNEQFF.

V gene TRBV5-4 combines with J gene TRBJ1-2; D is unresolved. Germline assignment: CDR1 SGHNT and CDR2 YYREEE (reference sequence). The CDR3 is made up of 13 amino acids. Trimming removed 4 bases at V and 2 bases at J, with 9 bases between. The CDR3 nucleotides read TGTGCCAGCAGCCACGGAGAAAACTATGGCTACACCTTC. Translating it yields CASSHGENYGYTF. Full variable domain (remainder filled in from reference TRBV5-4 and TRBJ1-2): ETGVTQSPTHLIKTRGQQVTLRCSSQSGHNTVSWYQQALGQGPQFIFQYYREEENGRGNFPPRFSGLQFPNYSSELNVNALELDDSALYLCASSHGENYGYTFGSGTRLTVV.

This clone appeared a single time. The V and J genes are TRBV28 and TRBJ1-6; TRBD1 aligns across 7 bases. The CDR3 runs 16 residues. Germline lookup yields CDR1 MDHEN and CDR2 SYDVKM. V lost 5 bases and J lost 10; bases outside the gene matches: 14. DNA for the CDR3: TGTGCCAGCAGTCAATACCAGGGGGGGTCAGACTCACCCCTCCACTTT. Its translation: CASSQYQGGSDSPLHF.

The V gene is TRBV5-4, the J gene TRBJ1-2; D is perhaps TRBD1 (6 bases). Trimming removed 2 bases at V and 2 bases at J, with 13 bases between. The CDR3 runs 15 residues. Germline V lookup: CDR1 SGHNT, CDR2 YYREEE (reference sequence). Here the CDR3 reads CASSLRGTQNYGYTF. CDR3 DNA: TGTGCCAGCAGCTTACGGGGGACACAGAACTATGGCTACACCTTC. Full variable domain (outside the CDR3, taken from reference TRBV5-4 and TRBJ1-2): ETGVTQSPTHLIKTRGQQVTLRCSSQSGHNTVSWYQQALGQGPQFIFQYYREEENGRGNFPPRFSGLQFPNYSSELNVNALELDDSALYLCASSLRGTQNYGYTFGSGTRLTVV.

In its sample, this clone was seen a few times. The genes are TRBV9 and TRBJ1-3; D gene unclear. Germline V CDR1 and CDR2: SGDLS, YYNGEE. CDR3 size: 17 residues. V gave up 0 bases and J gave up 0 bases, with 13 bases separating them. The DNA for the CDR3 is TGTGCCAGCAGCGTAGACCCCGACGGAAACTCTGGAAACACCATATATTTT. This sequence encodes CASSVDPDGNSGNTIYF.

This clone was counted once. The rearrangement links TRBV4-2 to TRBJ1-4; 10 bases are shared with TRBD1. CDR3 length equals 15 residues. Germline trimming cut 1 base from V and 7 bases from J; bases unmatched to any gene: 3. CDR1 and CDR2 from the germline V gene are LGHNA and YNFKEQ. CDR3 sequence (DNA): TGTGCCAGCAGCCAAGGGGGACAGGGGAGTGAAAAACTGTTTTTT. Encoded protein: CASSQGGQGSEKLFF.

The chain has TRBV5-6 and TRBJ2-1; no clear D. V was clipped by 0 bases and J by 9 bases, with 7 bases between them. This CDR3 comprises 12 residues. Germline V lookup: CDR1 SGHDT, CDR2 YYEEEE. The CDR3 coding sequence is TGTGCCAGCAGCTTGGTGGGTACTGAGCAGTTCTTC. Amino acids: CASSLVGTEQFF.

This chain joins TRBV11-2 and TRBJ2-7; D possibly corresponds to TRBD2 (7 bases). V was shortened by 8 bases and J by 4 bases, with 27 bases between the two germline ends. This CDR3 region has 17 residues. The germline V gene encodes CDR1 SGHAT and CDR2 FQNNGV. The DNA of the CDR3 is TGTGCCAGCTATCCAACTAGGGGGGAGGGAAGGCCTTACGAGCAGTACTTC. Amino acid sequence: CASYPTRGEGRPYEQYF.

The chain recombines TRBV11-2 with TRBJ2-5; 12 bases match TRBD2. The germline CDR1 and CDR2 sequences are SGHAT and FQNNGV. This CDR3 contains 17 residues. J gave up 4 bases and V 1 base, and 7 bases lay outside the gene matches. In DNA form, the CDR3 reads TGTGCCAGCAGCTTAGGATCTAGCGGGGGGGCGGGAGAGACCCAGTACTTC. It codes for CASSLGSSGGAGETQYF.

The chain employs TRBV30 and TRBJ1-1, with D unresolved. V lost 3 bases and J lost 4, with 9 bases in between. Germline V gives CDR1 GTSNPN, CDR2 SVGIG (reference sequence). There are 12 residues in the CDR3. CDR3 coding DNA: TGTGCCTGGAGGTTCGGTCGCACTGAAGCTTTCTTT. It specifies CAWRFGRTEAFF.

The rearrangement joins TRBV29-1 to TRBJ1-2; perhaps TRBD1 as D (6 bases). The germline V and J ends were trimmed by 7 bases and 7 bases, with 16 bases remaining between them. Germline CDR1 SQVTM, CDR2 ANQGSEA. The CDR3 is 12 residues long. The chain's CDR3 is CSAADGGGGYTF. The CDR3 DNA sequence: TGCAGCGCTGCCGACGGGGGCGGTGGCTACACCTTC.

The chain has TRBV30 and TRBJ2-7; D unclear. The CDR3 sequence is 12 residues long. Trimming shortened V by 1 base and J by 9 bases, and 13 bases separated the two germline ends. CDR1 and CDR2 from the germline V gene are GTSNPN and SVGIG (reference sequence). The CDR3 DNA sequence: TGTGCCTGGAGTGAACAATCAAACACGCAGTACTTC. As protein: CAWSEQSNTQYF.

The chain uses TRBV18 and TRBJ2-2; D may match TRBD1 or TRBD2 (5 bases each). The CDR3 has 15 residues. CDR1 is KGHSH and CDR2 is LQKENI in the germline V gene. Between the trimmed V and J ends, which lost 3 bases and 7 bases, there was a span of 15 bases. CDR3 in amino acids: CASSPGRSLDGELFF. CDR3 DNA: TGTGCCAGCTCACCGGGACGGTCTTTAGACGGGGAGCTGTTTTTT. The variable domain in full, with the rest retrieved from reference TRBV18 and TRBJ2-2, is NAGVMQNPRHLVRRRGQEARLRCSPMKGHSHVYWYRQLPEEGLKFMVYLQKENIIDESGMPKERFSAEFPKEGPSILRIQQVVRGDSAAYFCASSPGRSLDGELFFGEGSRLTVL.

The chain combines TRBV4-1 with TRBJ1-2; tentatively, D is TRBD1 (5 bases). Germline values: CDR1 MGHRA, CDR2 YSYEKL. This CDR3 has 11 amino acids. V lost 1 base and J 12 bases, leaving 9 bases between the germline ends. This CDR3 reads CASSQAGIHTF. Here the CDR3 DNA reads TGCGCCAGCAGCCAAGCAGGGATCCACACCTTC.

This sequence joins TRBV6-5 and TRBJ2-2; D not resolved. Trimming left V 1 base short and J 8 bases short, with 8 bases between. Germline assignment: CDR1 MNHEY and CDR2 SVGAGI. This CDR3 is 13 amino acids long. CDR3 loop: CASSYFNRGELFF. In nucleotides, the CDR3 is TGTGCCAGCAGTTACTTCAATCGGGGGGAGCTGTTTTTT.

The genes are TRBV28 and TRBJ2-3, with 7 bases lining up with TRBD2. The germline CDR1 and CDR2 sequences are MDHEN and SYDVKM. V was pared by 3 bases and J by 1 base, with 4 bases of the junction left unmatched. This CDR3 is built from 15 residues. CDR3 sequence: CASSFSLAGTDTQYF. CDR3 sequence (DNA): TGTGCCAGCAGTTTTTCCCTAGCGGGCACAGATACGCAGTATTTT.

The rearrangement uses TRBV5-5 and TRBJ2-7, with 9 bases fitting TRBD2. V shed 5 bases, J shed 5 bases, and the junction held 5 bases outside the gene matches. The CDR3 extends over 13 amino acids. Per the germline V gene, CDR1 is SGHKS and CDR2 is YYEKEE (reference sequence). CDR3 DNA sequence: TGTGCCAGCAGACAAGCGGGGGGCGACGAGCAGTACTTC. Its protein product is CASRQAGGDEQYF.

This clone was seen more than once but under ten times. This rearrangement joins TRBV14 to TRBJ2-7; D gene uncertain. The CDR3 is 14 amino acids. Germline CDR1 and CDR2: SGHDN and FVKESK. V dropped 1 base and J dropped 1 base, with 8 bases sitting between them. In DNA form, the CDR3 reads TGTGCCAGCAGCCAAGGCCAGATTTCCTACGAGCAGTACTTC. Residues: CASSQGQISYEQYF.

The CDR3 is CASSLAGTRNEKLFF. The CDR3 nucleotides read TGTGCCAGCAGCTTGGCGGGGACAAGGAATGAAAAACTGTTTTTT. The chain is built from TRBV5-5 and TRBJ1-4; perhaps TRBD1 as D (6 bases). CDR1 and CDR2 (germline): SGHKS, YYEKEE (reference sequence). The CDR3 runs to 15 residues. With 0 bases removed from V and 5 bases from J, the gap between germline ends came to 11 bases.

The genes are TRBV28 and TRBJ2-2, with 8 nucleotides matching TRBD1. The CDR3 runs to 14 residues. The V gene end was trimmed by 6 bases and the J gene end by 3 bases; junction bases not matched to a gene: 3. CDR1 is MDHEN and CDR2 is SYDVKM in the germline V gene. CDR3 in amino acids: CASSLTGDTGELFF. In DNA, the CDR3 is TGTGCCAGCAGCCTGACAGGGGACACCGGGGAGCTGTTTTTT. The whole variable domain, filled in from reference TRBV28 and TRBJ2-2, reads DVKVTQSSRYLVKRTGEKVFLECVQDMDHENMFWYRQDPGLGLRLIYFSYDVKMKEKGDIPEGYSVSREKKERFSLILESASTNQTSMYLCASSLTGDTGELFFGEGSRLTVL.

The chain links TRBV29-1 to TRBJ1-3; possible D gene TRBD1, 6 bases. This CDR3 contains 12 residues. Germline V gene lookup returns CDR1 SQVTM and CDR2 ANQGSEA. Trimming shortened V by 3 bases and J by 7 bases, and 10 bases separated the two germline ends. The CDR3 loop is CSVDRGGNTIYF. The CDR3 nucleotides are TGCAGCGTTGACAGGGGAGGGAACACCATATATTTT.

The chain has TRBV3-1 (or the pseudogene TRBV3-2) and TRBJ2-2; no firm D call. The CDR3 totals 13 residues. The V gene lost 4 bases and the J gene lost 0 bases, with 3 bases spanning the gap. The germline gives CDR1 LGHDT, CDR2 YNNKEL (reference sequence). The CDR3 protein is CASSRTNTGELFF. The CDR3 DNA sequence: TGTGCCAGCAGCCGTACGAACACCGGGGAGCTGTTTTTT.

The V call is TRBV5-4, the J call TRBJ2-2; 13 bases map to TRBD2. Germline values: CDR1 SGHNT, CDR2 YYREEE (reference sequence). The ends lost 5 bases at V and 5 bases at J; junction bases unmatched: 3. CDR3 length: 15 amino acids. CDR3 nucleotide sequence: TGTGCCAGCAGACTAGCGGGAGGGCCGACCGGGGAGCTGTTTTTT. Translated, it gives CASRLAGGPTGELFF.